The subject of this entry is one TCR beta chain. Its antigen remains unidentified. The trim removed 3 bases at V and 4 bases at J, leaving 6 bases unmatched. The germline V gene encodes CDR1 SGHTA and CDR2 FQGNSA. There are 15 residues in the CDR3. This sample is drawn from a study of OX40 agonist ivuxolimab in advanced cancers. The wider study: Ivuxolimab, an antibody acting as an agonist of OX40 (CD134), was used to treat patients.

Assay used: immunoSEQ multiplex PCR; TCRdb lists only in-frame clones, some missing. The sample holds more than 65,000 clones, about 89% seen once. Study results and caveats: Clonal expansion by week 6 occurred in CD4+ and CD8+ blood T cells (at 0.1 to 3.0 mg/kg).

The starting material was CD4+ or CD8+ T cells sorted from blood, obtained in a trial of the OX40 agonist ivuxolimab. The sequence derives from an adult with an advanced solid tumor such as melanoma, head and neck, liver or kidney cancer. The chain recombines TRBV7-2 with TRBJ1-1; the match to TRBD1 covers 9 bases. The CDR3 DNA follows: TGTGCCAGCAGCTTCGTGACGACAGGGGGCACTGAAGCTTTCTTT. Translated, it gives CASSFVTTGGTEAFF.